These 20 T cell receptor beta chains originate from one sample sequenced in a study of blood T cell repertoires in COVID-19. TCRdb's copy holds only in-frame clones and misses some; the assay was immunoSEQ multiplex PCR. This sample carries around 250,000 clones, roughly 81% of them seen once, and the ten largest clones take 5% to 7.5%. Sample: PBMCs or T cells enriched from blood (not recorded which). The receptor set was obtained from a woman aged 45-60 years who had been exposed to COVID-19.

This CDR3 reads CASSSTGVSGNTIYF. CDR3 bases: TGCGCCAGCAGCTCAACAGGGGTCTCTGGAAACACCATATATTTT. The chain couples TRBV10-2 to TRBJ1-3; 7 bases align to TRBD1. V dropped 6 bases and J dropped 0; count of bases not matched to a gene: 5. Germline lookup yields CDR1 WSHSY and CDR2 SAAADI. The length of the CDR3 is 15 residues.

A few counts support this clone. This chain links TRBV6-6 with TRBJ1-5; 9 bases align to TRBD1. Looked up from germline, CDR1 is MNHNY and CDR2 is SVGAGI (reference sequence). V shed 5 bases and J 1 base; nucleotides not matched to a gene: 9. The length of the CDR3 is 17 residues. DNA of the CDR3: TGTGCCAGCAGTCCGGGACAGGGATGGGACAGCAATCAGCCCCAGCATTTT. Translating gives CASSPGQGWDSNQPQHF.

The chain joins TRBV20-1 to TRBJ2-3; D is uncertain. This CDR3 has 11 amino acids. In germline, CDR1 is DFQATT, CDR2 SNEGSKA (reference sequence). V was pared by 3 bases and J by 3 bases, with 4 bases between. This CDR3 is CSASRTDTQYF. For the CDR3, the DNA is TGCAGTGCTAGCAGGACAGATACGCAGTATTTT.

The J gene is TRBJ1-5, the V gene TRBV19, with 9 bases that match TRBD1. V lost 6 bases to trimming and J lost 6 bases; unmatched junction nucleotides: 9. CDR1 is LNHDA, CDR2 SQIVND, per germline (reference sequence). The CDR3 is made up of 15 amino acids. The CDR3 bases are TGTGCCAGTAGAAAAACAGGGGGCTCAAGTCAGCCCCAGCATTTT. It codes for CASRKTGGSSQPQHF.

The V call is TRBV7-6, the J call TRBJ2-2; no clear D. The CDR3 spans 14 residues. Trimming stripped 5 bases from V and 2 bases from J, with 9 bases between. Germline CDR1 reads SGHVS; CDR2 reads FNYEAQ. The CDR3: CASSLRPNTGELFF. The CDR3 DNA reads as TGTGCCAGCAGCCTTCGTCCCAACACCGGGGAGCTGTTTTTT.

The V gene is TRBV2, the J gene TRBJ2-1; 9 bases agree with TRBD2. J gave up 2 bases and V 11 bases, and 7 bases lay outside the gene matches. The CDR3 is made up of 14 amino acids. In germline, CDR1 is SNHLY, CDR2 FYNNEI. In DNA form, the CDR3 reads TGTGCCGGAAGCGGGGGGACCACCTACAATGAGCAGTTCTTC. It encodes CAGSGGTTYNEQFF. The variable domain in full, completed from reference TRBV2 and TRBJ2-1, reads EPEVTQTPSHQVTQMGQEVILRCVPISNHLYFYWYRQILGQKVEFLVSFYNNEISEKSEIFDDQFSVERPDGSNFTLKIRSTKLEDSAMYFCAGSGGTTYNEQFFGPGTRLTVL.

J is TRBJ2-2 and V is TRBV19; D may be TRBD1 (6 bases). Germline CDR1 LNHDA, CDR2 SQIVND (reference sequence). With 3 bases removed from V and 5 bases from J, the gap between germline ends came to 10 bases. The CDR3 contains 14 residues. CDR3 nucleotides: TGTGCCAGTAGTATCAGGGGCGGAACCGGGGAGCTGTTTTTT. This encodes CASSIRGGTGELFF. Using reference TRBV19 and TRBJ2-2 for the parts outside the CDR3, the full variable domain is DGGITQSPKYLFRKEGQNVTLSCEQNLNHDAMYWYRQDPGQGLRLIYYSQIVNDFQKGDIAEGYSVSREKKESFPLTVTSAQKNPTAFYLCASSIRGGTGELFFGEGSRLTVL.

The chain links TRBV7-6 to TRBJ2-5; D perhaps matches TRBD2 (5 bases). Trimming took off 1 base at V and 4 bases at J, with 16 bases between the two ends. This CDR3 contains 16 residues. Germline CDR1 is SGHVS and CDR2 is FNYEAQ. CDR3 protein: CASSLGGYGDLETQYF. The CDR3, as DNA: TGTGCCAGCAGCTTAGGTGGATACGGGGATTTAGAGACCCAGTACTTC.

This chain uses TRBV12-3 or TRBV12-4 with TRBJ1-3; D not certain. This CDR3 has 13 amino acids. V was trimmed by 8 bases and J by 1 base, leaving 9 bases between them. The CDR3 DNA reads as TGTGCCAGCGACTCGGGTTCTGGAAACACCATATATTTT. It specifies CASDSGSGNTIYF.

V is TRBV14 and J is TRBJ1-1, with TRBD1 identical over 8 bases. J gave up 7 bases and V 1 base, and 5 bases lay outside the gene matches. The CDR3 contains 14 residues. CDR1 and CDR2 from the germline V gene are SGHDN and FVKESK. Written as DNA, the CDR3 is TGTGCCAGCAGCCAAGGAGGGACAGGTGGTGAAGCTTTCTTT. Its translation: CASSQGGTGGEAFF.

The J gene is TRBJ1-6, the V gene TRBV25-1; TRBD1 agrees at 7 bases. The CDR3 length is 15 residues. The V gene's germline CDR1 is MGHDK and CDR2 SYGVNS. V lost 4 bases, J lost 6 bases, and 6 bases stayed unmatched. In DNA, the CDR3 is TGTGCCAGCAGTGGGGTGGCAGGGGGTAATTCACCCCTCCACTTT. This sequence encodes CASSGVAGGNSPLHF.

This rearrangement joins TRBV6-5 to TRBJ2-1; TRBD2 matches at 11 bases. CDR1 and CDR2 (germline): MNHEY, SVGAGI. The CDR3 sequence is 15 residues long. Unmatched junction bases numbered 5, after V lost 6 bases and J lost 4 bases. CDR3 sequence (DNA): TGTGCCAGCAGCCCACTAGCGGGGGTTTACAATGAGCAGTTCTTC. Protein product: CASSPLAGVYNEQFF.

J is TRBJ1-2 and V is TRBV14; 11 positions match TRBD1. CDR3 length: 15 residues. The germline V gene has CDR1 SGHDN and CDR2 FVKESK. V shed 3 bases, J shed 2 bases, and the junction held 2 bases outside the gene matches. The CDR3 DNA sequence: TGTGCCAGCAGCCACCGGGACAGGGGGAACTATGGCTACACCTTC. Protein sequence: CASSHRDRGNYGYTF.

The J gene is TRBJ1-1, the V gene TRBV6-5; D call uncertain. Germline V gene lookup returns CDR1 MNHEY and CDR2 SVGAGI. CDR3 length: 14 residues. V shed 7 bases and J shed 1 base, with 13 bases lying between them. The CDR3: CASTPTPGNTEAFF. CDR3 nucleotide sequence: TGTGCCAGCACCCCTACCCCGGGGAACACTGAAGCTTTCTTT.

This rearrangement joins TRBV30 to TRBJ1-3; D gene ambiguous. V was pared by 0 bases and J by 6 bases, with 15 bases between. The CDR3 sequence is 15 residues long. The germline V gene has CDR1 GTSNPN and CDR2 SVGIG (reference sequence). CDR3 residues: CAWSVDFYPPNTIYF. The CDR3, as DNA: TGTGCCTGGAGTGTAGACTTCTACCCACCAAACACCATATATTTT.

The chain uses TRBV7-8 and TRBJ2-7; 15 positions agree with TRBD2. V was pared by 0 bases and J by 0 bases, with 6 bases of the junction left unmatched. Germline lookup yields CDR1 SGHVS and CDR2 FQNEAQ. The CDR3 is 19 residues long. DNA for the CDR3: TGTGCCAGCAGCTTAGCGCGGGGACTAGCGGGGGGCCTCTCCTACGAGCAGTACTTC. Protein sequence: CASSLARGLAGGLSYEQYF.

This clone was found a few times. The chain uses TRBV28 and TRBJ2-3, with unresolved D. From germline, CDR1 is MDHEN and CDR2 SYDVKM. The CDR3 has 13 residues. V was trimmed by 4 bases and J by 5 bases, leaving 10 bases between them. For the CDR3, the DNA is TGTGCCAGCAGTTCGGGTAACGGAGATACGCAGTATTTT. Amino acids: CASSSGNGDTQYF.

The chain carries TRBV6-5 and TRBJ1-2, with 9 bases identical to TRBD1. Trimming took 0 bases from V and 5 from J; bases not matched to a gene: 7. The CDR3 contains 16 residues. Germline CDR1 reads MNHEY; CDR2 reads SVGAGI. Here the CDR3 reads CASSYSQGATRYGYTF. The CDR3 coding sequence is TGTGCCAGCAGTTACTCACAGGGGGCCACGCGGTATGGCTACACCTTC.

The chain links TRBV5-1 to TRBJ2-3; 14 nucleotides agree with TRBD2. In germline, CDR1 is SGHRS, CDR2 YFSETQ. The CDR3 extends over 18 amino acids. Trimming took 0 bases from V and 6 from J; bases not matched to a gene: 9. CDR3 amino acids: CASSLGLAGGNFADTQYF. CDR3 DNA: TGCGCCAGCAGCTTGGGACTAGCGGGGGGGAATTTTGCGGATACGCAGTATTTT.

The chain employs TRBV6-5 and TRBJ2-4; 10 bases line up with TRBD2. V trimming: 4 bases; J trimming: 1 base; junction bases outside the gene matches: 4. The CDR3 extends over 16 amino acids. The germline gives CDR1 MNHEY, CDR2 SVGAGI. CDR3 nucleotide sequence: TGTGCCAGCAGTTCGAGCGGGGGGGCCGCCAAAAACATTCAGTACTTC. It encodes CASSSSGGAAKNIQYF.